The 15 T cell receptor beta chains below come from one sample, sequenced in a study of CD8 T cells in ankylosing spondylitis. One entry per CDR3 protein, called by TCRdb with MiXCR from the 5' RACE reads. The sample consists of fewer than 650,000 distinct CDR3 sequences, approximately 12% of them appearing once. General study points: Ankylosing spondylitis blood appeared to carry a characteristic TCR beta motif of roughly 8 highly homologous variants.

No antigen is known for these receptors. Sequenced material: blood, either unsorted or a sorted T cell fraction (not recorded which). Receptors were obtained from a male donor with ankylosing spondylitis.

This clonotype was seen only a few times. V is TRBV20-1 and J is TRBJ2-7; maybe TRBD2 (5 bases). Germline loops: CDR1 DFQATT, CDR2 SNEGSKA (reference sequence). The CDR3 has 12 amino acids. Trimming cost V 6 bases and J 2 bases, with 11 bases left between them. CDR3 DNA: TGCAGTGCCCCTCTAGCAACCTACGAGCAGTACTTC. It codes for CSAPLATYEQYF.

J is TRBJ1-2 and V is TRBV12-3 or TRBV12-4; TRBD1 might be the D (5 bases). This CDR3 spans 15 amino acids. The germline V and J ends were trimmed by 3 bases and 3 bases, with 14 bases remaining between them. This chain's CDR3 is CASSLLTGGYYGYTF. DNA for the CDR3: TGTGCCAGCAGTTTGTTGACCGGGGGATACTATGGCTACACCTTC.

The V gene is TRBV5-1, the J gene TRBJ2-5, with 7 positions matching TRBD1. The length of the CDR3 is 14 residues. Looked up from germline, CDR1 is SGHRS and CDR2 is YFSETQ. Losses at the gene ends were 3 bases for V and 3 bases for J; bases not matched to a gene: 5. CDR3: CASSSQGYEETQYF. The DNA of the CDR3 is TGCGCCAGCAGCTCACAGGGGTATGAAGAGACCCAGTACTTC.

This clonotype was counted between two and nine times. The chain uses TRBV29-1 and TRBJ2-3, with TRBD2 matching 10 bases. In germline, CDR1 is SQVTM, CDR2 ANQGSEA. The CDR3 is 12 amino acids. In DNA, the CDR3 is TGCAGAGCGGGAGGGCCGATGGATACGCAGTATTTT. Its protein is CRAGGPMDTQYF.

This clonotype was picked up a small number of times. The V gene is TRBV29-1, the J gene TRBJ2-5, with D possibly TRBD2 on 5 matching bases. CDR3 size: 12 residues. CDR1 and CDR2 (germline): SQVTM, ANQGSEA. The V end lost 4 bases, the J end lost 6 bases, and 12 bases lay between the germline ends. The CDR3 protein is CSVGEIGKTQYF. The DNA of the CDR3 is TGCAGCGTTGGCGAGATCGGGAAGACCCAGTACTTC.

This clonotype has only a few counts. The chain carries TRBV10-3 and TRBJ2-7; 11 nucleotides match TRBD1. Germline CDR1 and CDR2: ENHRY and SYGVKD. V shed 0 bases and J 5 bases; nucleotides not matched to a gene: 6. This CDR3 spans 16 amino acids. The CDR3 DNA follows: TGTGCCATCAGTGAGTCTCGAGGACAGGGGGCCCACGAGCAGTACTTC. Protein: CAISESRGQGAHEQYF.

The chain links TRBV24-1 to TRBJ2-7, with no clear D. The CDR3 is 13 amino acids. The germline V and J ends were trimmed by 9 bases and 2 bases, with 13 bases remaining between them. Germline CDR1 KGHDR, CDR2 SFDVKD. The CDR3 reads CATPIRSAYEQYF. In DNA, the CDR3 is TGTGCCACCCCCATTAGGTCCGCCTACGAGCAGTACTTC.

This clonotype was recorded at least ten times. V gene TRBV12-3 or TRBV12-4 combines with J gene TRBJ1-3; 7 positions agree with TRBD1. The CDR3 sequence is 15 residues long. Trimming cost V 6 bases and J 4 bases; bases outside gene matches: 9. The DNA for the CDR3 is TGTGCCAGCAGGCAGACAGGGTCAACGGGAAACACCATATATTTT. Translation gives CASRQTGSTGNTIYF.

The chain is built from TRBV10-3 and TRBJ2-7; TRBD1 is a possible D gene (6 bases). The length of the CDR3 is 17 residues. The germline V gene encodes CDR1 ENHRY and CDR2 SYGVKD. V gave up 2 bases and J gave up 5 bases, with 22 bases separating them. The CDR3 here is CAISEPVRSGVSNEQYF. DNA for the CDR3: TGTGCCATCAGTGAGCCGGTTCGCTCAGGGGTTTCCAACGAGCAGTACTTC.

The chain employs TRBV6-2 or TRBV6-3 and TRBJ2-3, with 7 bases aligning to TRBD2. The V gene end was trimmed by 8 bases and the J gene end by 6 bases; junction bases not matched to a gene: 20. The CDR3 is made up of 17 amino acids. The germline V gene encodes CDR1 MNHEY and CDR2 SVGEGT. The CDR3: CASGDFRRENPPDTQYF. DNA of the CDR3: TGTGCCAGCGGCGACTTTCGGCGGGAGAACCCCCCTGATACGCAGTATTTT.

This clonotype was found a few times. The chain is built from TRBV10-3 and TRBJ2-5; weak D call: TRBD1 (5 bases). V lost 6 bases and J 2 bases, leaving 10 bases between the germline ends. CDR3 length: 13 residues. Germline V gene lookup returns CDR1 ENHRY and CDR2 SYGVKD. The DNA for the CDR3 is TGTGCCATCAGGCGCCAGGGTCAAGAGACCCAGTACTTC. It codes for CAIRRQGQETQYF.

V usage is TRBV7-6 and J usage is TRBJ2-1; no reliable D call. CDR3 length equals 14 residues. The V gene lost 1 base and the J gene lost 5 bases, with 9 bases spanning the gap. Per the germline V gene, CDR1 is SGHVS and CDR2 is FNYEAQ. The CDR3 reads CASSLVQKNNEQFF. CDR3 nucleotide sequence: TGTGCCAGCAGCTTAGTACAGAAGAACAATGAGCAGTTCTTC.

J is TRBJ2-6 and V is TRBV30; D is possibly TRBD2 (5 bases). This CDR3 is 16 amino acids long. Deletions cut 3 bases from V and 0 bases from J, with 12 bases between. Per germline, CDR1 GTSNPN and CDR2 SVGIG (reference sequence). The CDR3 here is CAWRGDVPSGANVLTF. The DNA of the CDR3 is TGTGCCTGGAGGGGAGACGTGCCCTCTGGGGCCAACGTCCTGACTTTC.

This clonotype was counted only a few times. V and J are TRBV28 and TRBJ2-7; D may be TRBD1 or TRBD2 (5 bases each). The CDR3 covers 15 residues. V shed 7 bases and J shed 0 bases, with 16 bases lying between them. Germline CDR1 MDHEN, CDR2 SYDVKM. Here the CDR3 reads CASTPRGSTSYEQYV. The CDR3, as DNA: TGTGCCAGCACACCCCGGGGCTCGACCTCCTACGAGCAGTACGTC.

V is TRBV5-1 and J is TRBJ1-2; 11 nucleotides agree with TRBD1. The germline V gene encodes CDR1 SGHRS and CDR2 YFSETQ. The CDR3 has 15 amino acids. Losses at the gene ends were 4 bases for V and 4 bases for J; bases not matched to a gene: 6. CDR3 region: CASSDGTGGPYGYTF. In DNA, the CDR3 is TGCGCCAGCAGCGACGGGACAGGGGGACCCTATGGCTACACCTTC.